The entry that follows covers one T cell receptor beta chain sequence. The antigen is unknown. This entry belongs to a study of CD4 T cells in relation to SARS-CoV-2 and coronaviruses. CDR1 is MDHEN and CDR2 is SYDVKM in the germline V gene. This CDR3 region has 15 residues. Trimming cost V 8 bases and J 4 bases; bases outside gene matches: 10. Libraries were prepared by immunoSEQ multiplex PCR; TCRdb keeps only in-frame clonotypes and omits some of them. The sample shows tens of thousands of clones, about 91% of them seen only once. Study-level points and caveats: In roughly 60% of donors, memory CD4+ clonotypes crossrecognized SARS-CoV-2 and at least one common cold coronavirus spike. Culture-expanded clones reflect memory recall rather than primary priming during culture. Crossreactivity was assessed only for spike protein, not other viral proteins.

This chain joins TRBV28 and TRBJ2-3; 9 bases fit TRBD2. This TCR came from an adult with COVID-19. What was sequenced was naive CD4+ T cells from PBMCs. The subset: naive CD4+ T cells isolated by negative enrichment. The CDR3 DNA follows: TGTGCCAGCGGGTCCCTTAGCGGGAGTCCAGATACGCAGTATTTT. Its translation is CASGSLSGSPDTQYF.